These T cell receptor beta chains were read from a single sample in a study of T-cell reconstitution after alpha-beta-depleted transplantation in children. TCRdb re-analysed the PCR reads in MiXCR, keeping a single row per CDR3 protein. There are almost 600,000 distinct CDR3 sequences in the sample; over 20% occur only once, and 35% to 40% lies in the top ten. Sequencing used PBMCs, obtained before TCRalphabeta/CD19-depleted stem cell transplant. The receptors stem from a boy younger than two with Wiskott-Aldrich syndrome, due to receive a stem cell transplant. Both conserved end residues are part of each CDR3. A D gene is named only where the DNA matches it firmly. The size field is filled for only some rows; it gives once, few, many or a size class.

v_call: TRBV5-5; cdr3_length: 15; j_call: TRBJ2-7; d_call: NA; clone_size: NA; cdr3_aa: CASSLVAELGYEQYF; cdr3_nt: TGTGCCAGCAGCCTTGTGGCGGAGCTAGGCTACGAGCAGTACTTC
v_call: TRBV18; cdr3_length: 14; j_call: TRBJ2-7; d_call: NA; clone_size: few; cdr3_aa: CASSPVTGNYEQYF; cdr3_nt: TGTGCCAGCTCACCGGTAACAGGGAACTACGAGCAGTACTTC
v_call: TRBV27; cdr3_length: 13; j_call: TRBJ2-7; d_call: NA; clone_size: NA; cdr3_aa: CASSPDGDYEQYF; cdr3_nt: TGTGCCAGCAGTCCTGACGGGGACTACGAGCAGTACTTC
v_call: TRBV12-3/TRBV12-4; cdr3_length: 13; j_call: TRBJ2-7; d_call: TRBD2; clone_size: NA; cdr3_aa: CASRTSGTGEQYF; cdr3_nt: TGTGCCAGCCGGACTAGCGGGACGGGCGAGCAGTACTTC
v_call: TRBV20-1; cdr3_length: 12; j_call: TRBJ1-5; d_call: NA; clone_size: NA; cdr3_aa: CSARAGNQPQHF; cdr3_nt: TGCAGTGCTAGGGCAGGGAACCAGCCCCAGCATTTT
v_call: TRBV20-1; cdr3_length: 14; j_call: TRBJ1-2; d_call: TRBD1; clone_size: NA; cdr3_aa: CSAPWTGRNYGYTF; cdr3_nt: TGCAGTGCCCCATGGACAGGGAGGAACTATGGCTACACCTTC
v_call: TRBV21-1; cdr3_length: 22; j_call: TRBJ2-7; d_call: NA; clone_size: NA; cdr3_aa: CASSKTPGGGIRSGRALYEQYF; cdr3_nt: TGTGCCAGCAGCAAAACCCCAGGGGGGGGAATCCGTAGCGGGAGGGCCTTATACGAGCAGTACTTC
v_call: TRBV11-2; cdr3_length: 18; j_call: TRBJ2-1; d_call: TRBD2; clone_size: NA; cdr3_aa: CASSHLLRLASSYNEQFF; cdr3_nt: TGTGCCAGCAGCCATCTTTTACGACTAGCTAGCTCCTACAATGAGCAGTTCTTC
v_call: TRBV5-1; cdr3_length: 14; j_call: TRBJ2-7; d_call: NA; clone_size: NA; cdr3_aa: CASSLEGTHYEQYF; cdr3_nt: TGCGCCAGCAGCTTGGAGGGTACCCACTACGAGCAGTACTTC
v_call: TRBV20-1; cdr3_length: 10; j_call: TRBJ2-1; d_call: NA; clone_size: many; cdr3_aa: CSARNNEQFF; cdr3_nt: TGCAGTGCTAGGAACAATGAGCAGTTCTTC
v_call: TRBV20-1; cdr3_length: 14; j_call: TRBJ2-1; d_call: TRBD2; clone_size: NA; cdr3_aa: CSASREGFMYEQFF; cdr3_nt: TGCAGTGCGTCGCGGGAGGGCTTTATGTATGAGCAGTTCTTC
v_call: TRBV20-1; cdr3_length: 15; j_call: TRBJ1-2; d_call: NA; clone_size: NA; cdr3_aa: CSARGFNGANYGYTF; cdr3_nt: TGCAGTGCTAGAGGGTTCAATGGGGCTAACTATGGCTACACCTTC
v_call: TRBV10-3; cdr3_length: 16; j_call: TRBJ2-1; d_call: TRBD2; clone_size: NA; cdr3_aa: CAISESQREGRAEQFF; cdr3_nt: TGTGCCATCAGTGAGTCGCAGCGGGAGGGCCGGGCTGAGCAGTTCTTC
v_call: TRBV6-1; cdr3_length: 13; j_call: TRBJ1-2; d_call: NA; clone_size: NA; cdr3_aa: CASSAQAWDGYTF; cdr3_nt: TGTGCCAGCAGTGCCCAGGCATGGGATGGCTACACCTTC
v_call: TRBV24-1; cdr3_length: 12; j_call: TRBJ2-1; d_call: TRBD1; clone_size: once; cdr3_aa: CATSDRGNEQFF; cdr3_nt: TGTGCCACCAGTGACAGGGGGAATGAGCAGTTCTTC
v_call: TRBV5-1; cdr3_length: 14; j_call: TRBJ1-1; d_call: TRBD1; clone_size: NA; cdr3_aa: CASRITTGGAEAFF; cdr3_nt: TGCGCCAGCCGTATTACGACAGGGGGAGCTGAAGCTTTCTTT
v_call: TRBV15; cdr3_length: 14; j_call: TRBJ1-1; d_call: TRBD1; clone_size: few; cdr3_aa: CATSRRTGFTEAFF; cdr3_nt: TGTGCCACCAGCAGACGGACAGGTTTCACTGAAGCTTTCTTT
v_call: TRBV29-1; cdr3_length: 14; j_call: TRBJ2-3; d_call: TRBD1; clone_size: NA; cdr3_aa: CSVDRDRLTDTQYF; cdr3_nt: TGCAGCGTTGACCGGGACAGATTGACAGATACGCAGTATTTT
v_call: TRBV28; cdr3_length: 13; j_call: TRBJ2-5; d_call: NA; clone_size: NA; cdr3_aa: CASSLRGIETQYF; cdr3_nt: TGTGCCAGCAGTTTAAGGGGTATCGAGACCCAGTACTTC
v_call: TRBV20-1; cdr3_length: 12; j_call: TRBJ1-1; d_call: TRBD1; clone_size: NA; cdr3_aa: CSASRGIAEAFF; cdr3_nt: TGCAGTGCTTCCAGGGGGATTGCTGAAGCTTTCTTT
v_call: TRBV10-3; cdr3_length: 12; j_call: TRBJ2-5; d_call: NA; clone_size: NA; cdr3_aa: CAISERGETQYF; cdr3_nt: TGTGCCATCAGTGAGCGTGGAGAGACCCAGTACTTC
v_call: TRBV21-1; cdr3_length: 16; j_call: TRBJ2-2; d_call: NA; clone_size: few; cdr3_aa: CASVSGDGRSTGELFF; cdr3_nt: TGTGCCAGCGTTTCTGGGGACGGGAGGAGCACCGGGGAGCTGTTTTTT
v_call: TRBV19; cdr3_length: 17; j_call: TRBJ2-3; d_call: NA; clone_size: few; cdr3_aa: CASSISPRGASTDTQYF; cdr3_nt: TGTGCCAGTAGTATCAGTCCTCGCGGAGCTAGCACAGATACGCAGTATTTT
v_call: TRBV5-1; cdr3_length: 18; j_call: TRBJ2-7; d_call: NA; clone_size: NA; cdr3_aa: CASSLFSPGDGSLHEQYF; cdr3_nt: TGCGCCAGCAGCTTGTTTTCACCGGGGGACGGGAGTCTCCACGAGCAGTACTTC
v_call: TRBV12-3/TRBV12-4; cdr3_length: 16; j_call: TRBJ2-5; d_call: TRBD1; clone_size: NA; cdr3_aa: CASSPIGQDPRETQYF; cdr3_nt: TGTGCCAGCAGCCCGATAGGACAGGACCCTCGGGAGACCCAGTACTTC
v_call: TRBV12-3/TRBV12-4; cdr3_length: 16; j_call: TRBJ1-3; d_call: NA; clone_size: NA; cdr3_aa: CASSLAGPTSGNTIYF; cdr3_nt: TGTGCCAGCAGTTTAGCAGGACCGACCTCTGGAAACACCATATATTTT
v_call: TRBV5-1; cdr3_length: 14; j_call: TRBJ2-5; d_call: TRBD1; clone_size: many; cdr3_aa: CASSSGTGEETQYF; cdr3_nt: TGCGCCAGCAGCTCCGGGACAGGGGAAGAGACCCAGTACTTC
v_call: TRBV5-1; cdr3_length: 16; j_call: TRBJ2-7; d_call: TRBD2; clone_size: NA; cdr3_aa: CASSGGTSGSRDEQYF; cdr3_nt: TGCGCCAGCTCTGGGGGGACTAGCGGGAGTCGCGACGAGCAGTACTTC
v_call: TRBV9; cdr3_length: 13; j_call: TRBJ1-1; d_call: NA; clone_size: few; cdr3_aa: CASSVQTNTEAFF; cdr3_nt: TGTGCCAGCAGCGTTCAGACGAACACTGAAGCTTTCTTT
v_call: TRBV9; cdr3_length: 14; j_call: TRBJ2-7; d_call: NA; clone_size: NA; cdr3_aa: CASSKRQDSYEQYF; cdr3_nt: TGTGCCAGCAGCAAACGACAGGACTCCTACGAGCAGTACTTC
v_call: TRBV7-9; cdr3_length: 14; j_call: TRBJ1-2; d_call: NA; clone_size: few; cdr3_aa: CASSLDPGEYGYTF; cdr3_nt: TGTGCCAGCAGCCTCGACCCTGGGGAGTATGGCTACACCTTC
v_call: TRBV29-1; cdr3_length: 14; j_call: TRBJ2-7; d_call: TRBD1; clone_size: NA; cdr3_aa: CSVIKIDRDHEQYF; cdr3_nt: TGCAGCGTTATTAAGATCGACAGGGACCACGAGCAGTACTTC
v_call: TRBV5-1; cdr3_length: 15; j_call: TRBJ2-7; d_call: TRBD1; clone_size: few; cdr3_aa: CASSRLGGQGYEQYF; cdr3_nt: TGCGCCAGCAGCCGTCTGGGGGGACAGGGATACGAGCAGTACTTC
v_call: TRBV10-3; cdr3_length: 15; j_call: TRBJ1-3; d_call: NA; clone_size: NA; cdr3_aa: CAIKEGGVSGNTIYF; cdr3_nt: TGTGCCATCAAAGAAGGGGGAGTCTCTGGAAACACCATATATTTT